This passage covers 19 T cell receptor beta chains from one sample sequenced in a study of blood T cells in healthy people across ages (dated by TCRdb to the mid-2010s). Libraries were constructed by 5' RACE. Sequencing took place on an Illumina HiSeq 2500. A second PCR of about 7 to 12 cycles was run with a J-beta primer mix and a sample-barcoded 5' primer. The public sequencing data were trimmed at Q25 with fastp and processed into clonotypes with MiXCR by TCRdb, which kept only in-frame beta chains. CDR3 protein sequences are deduplicated, and each keeps its most common genes and DNA. The sample table lists around 1.5 million distinct CDR3 sequences, approximately 59% of them with a count of one. 6.7% of the sample rests with the top ten. The sample comprised blood. These receptors originate from a man aged 18 to 30 in good health.

This clonotype was seen only a few times. The V gene is TRBV7-9, the J gene TRBJ2-7, with a weak D call TRBD2 (6 bases). Germline CDR1 reads SEHNR; CDR2 reads FQNEAQ (reference sequence). CDR3 length equals 16 residues. V was clipped by 5 bases and J by 0 bases, with 17 bases between them. CDR3 bases: TGTGCCAGCAGCCCAGGTGGAGGACTACTCTCCTACGAGCAGTACTTC. Its translation is CASSPGGGLLSYEQYF.

The V and J genes are TRBV28 and TRBJ1-2, with D unresolved. V lost 1 base to trimming and J lost 8 bases, with 14 bases between them. The CDR3 contains 14 residues. Germline lookup yields CDR1 MDHEN and CDR2 SYDVKM. For the CDR3, the DNA is TGTGCCAGCAGTTTATCCCCCGGCGGGAACGGCTACACCTTC. As protein: CASSLSPGGNGYTF.

The rearrangement joins TRBV20-1 to TRBJ2-5; D might be TRBD1 or TRBD2, each matching 5 bases. Trimming shortened V by 3 bases and J by 0 bases, and 14 bases separated the two germline ends. The germline gives CDR1 DFQATT, CDR2 SNEGSKA (reference sequence). The CDR3 length is 15 residues. The DNA of the CDR3 is TGCAGTGCTAGGCCCTGGGACCGAGACCAAGAGACCCAGTACTTC. Its protein product is CSARPWDRDQETQYF.

The chain is built from TRBV5-1 and TRBJ1-1; a possible D gene is TRBD1 (5 bases). CDR3 size: 13 residues. The germline CDR1 and CDR2 sequences are SGHRS and YFSETQ. Trimming removed 0 bases at V and 5 bases at J, with 8 bases between. CDR3 loop: CASSLAGMTEAFF. For the CDR3, the DNA is TGCGCCAGCAGCTTGGCAGGGATGACTGAAGCTTTCTTT.

The chain uses TRBV20-1 and TRBJ2-1, with D perhaps TRBD1 (5 bases). Germline values: CDR1 DFQATT, CDR2 SNEGSKA (reference sequence). There are 16 residues in the CDR3. V was pared by 1 base and J by 2 bases, with 15 bases between. The CDR3 spells CSARGRAGRPYNEQFF. CDR3 bases: TGCAGTGCTAGAGGGAGAGCAGGGCGCCCCTACAATGAGCAGTTCTTC.

The chain combines TRBV3-1 with TRBJ2-7; D uncertain. The CDR3 is 14 residues long. The germline V gene has CDR1 LGHDT and CDR2 YNNKEL (reference sequence). Trimming stripped 1 base from V and 7 bases from J, with 14 bases between. Here the CDR3 reads CASSQGWADWEQYF. CDR3 coding DNA: TGTGCCAGCAGCCAAGGCTGGGCAGACTGGGAGCAGTACTTC.

The sample holds a few counts of this clonotype. The V call is TRBV21-1, the J call TRBJ1-2. TRBV21-1 is a pseudogene locus. This CDR3 is 12 amino acids long. Here the CDR3 DNA reads TGTGCCAGCCCCCAAGGGTGGTATGGCTACACCTTC. It translates to CASPQGWYGYTF.

The chain has TRBV27 and TRBJ2-7, with D perhaps being TRBD1 or TRBD2 (6 bases each). The CDR3 consists of 16 residues. The V end lost 6 bases, the J end lost 6 bases, and 24 bases lay between the germline ends. In germline, CDR1 is MNHEY, CDR2 SMNVEV (reference sequence). CDR3 in DNA: TGTGCCAGCAGCCCCATGAGGCAAATGGGGGGCGGCGAGCAGTACTTC. Protein: CASSPMRQMGGGEQYF.

The chain has TRBV9 and TRBJ1-1; no reliable D call. The length of the CDR3 is 12 residues. Trimming removed 6 bases from V and 6 bases from J, with 12 bases in between. Germline V lookup: CDR1 SGDLS, CDR2 YYNGEE. CDR3 DNA: TGTGCCAGCAACCCGGGAGGACCTGAAGCTTTCTTT. Amino acid sequence: CASNPGGPEAFF.

This clonotype has only a few counts. The V and J genes are TRBV24-1 and TRBJ2-4, with 9 bases matching TRBD1. The end of the DNA aligns better with TRBJ2-7, so the J call may be wrong. The CDR3 is made up of 14 amino acids. Germline V gene sequence: CDR1 KGHDR, CDR2 SFDVKD. The CDR3 is CATSWTGADYEQYF. The CDR3 DNA sequence: TGTGCCACCAGTTGGACAGGGGCCGACTACGAGCAGTACTTC.

The genes are TRBV27 and TRBJ2-7; D possibly matches TRBD1 or TRBD2 (5 bases each). The V and J ends lost 3 bases and 3 bases respectively, with 9 bases between them. Germline V gene data show CDR1 as MNHEY and CDR2 as SMNVEV (reference sequence). The CDR3 loop spans 13 amino acids. This CDR3 reads CASSFGTLYEQYF. In DNA, the CDR3 is TGTGCCAGCAGTTTTGGGACCCTCTACGAGCAGTACTTC.

In its sample, this clonotype was seen once. The CDR3 region has the DNA TGTGCCAGCAGCTCTGACGACAGCGGAAACTATGGCTACACCTTC. This codes for CASSSDDSGNYGYTF. The V call is TRBV7-6, the J call TRBJ1-2; D is perhaps TRBD1 (5 bases). Germline V gives CDR1 SGHVS, CDR2 FNYEAQ. Trimming pared 4 bases from V and 2 bases from J, leaving 14 bases between. The CDR3 is 15 amino acids. The full variable domain, completed using reference TRBV7-6 and TRBJ1-2, is GAGVSQSPRYKVTKRGQDVALRCDPISGHVSLYWYRQALGQGPEFLTYFNYEAQQDKSGLPNDRFSAERPEGSISTLTIQRTEQRDSAMYRCASSSDDSGNYGYTFGSGTRLTVV.

J is TRBJ1-3 and V is TRBV20-1; D is possibly TRBD1 (5 bases). Trimming cost V 6 bases and J 0 bases, with 12 bases left between them. This CDR3 is 14 amino acids long. CDR1 and CDR2 from the germline V gene are DFQATT and SNEGSKA (reference sequence). CDR3 nucleotide sequence: TGCAGTGCCGGGGGACGGCTCTCTGGAAACACCATATATTTT. This gives the protein CSAGGRLSGNTIYF.

The chain employs TRBV20-1 and TRBJ2-7, with 12 positions matching TRBD2. CDR3 length equals 19 residues. Germline values: CDR1 DFQATT, CDR2 SNEGSKA (reference sequence). Unmatched junction bases numbered 19, after V lost 5 bases and J lost 2 bases. In nucleotides, the CDR3 is TGCAGTGCTGGATCTGTGGGACTAGCGGGCACGATCAATACCTACGAGCAGTACTTC. It codes for CSAGSVGLAGTINTYEQYF.

The chain recombines TRBV4-1 with TRBJ2-3; D assignment may be TRBD1 or TRBD2 (7 bases each). Trimming stripped 4 bases from V and 10 bases from J, with 12 bases between. This CDR3 region has 12 residues. Germline assignment: CDR1 MGHRA and CDR2 YSYEKL. The CDR3: CASSPGGVAQYF. CDR3 nucleotide sequence: TGCGCCAGCAGCCCAGGGGGGGTTGCGCAGTATTTT.

The chain couples TRBV6-2 or TRBV6-3 to TRBJ1-5; 7 bases line up with TRBD1. Germline-derived CDR1 and CDR2 are MNHEY and SVGEGT. Trimming cost V 2 bases and J 2 bases; bases outside gene matches: 9. This CDR3 comprises 17 residues. CDR3 loop: CASSYILGGAGNQPQHF. CDR3 sequence (DNA): TGTGCCAGCAGTTACATTTTAGGGGGCGCAGGCAATCAGCCCCAGCATTTT.

The chain uses TRBV28 and TRBJ2-7; either TRBD1 or TRBD2 may fit D (5 bases each). The CDR3 consists of 13 residues. V was shortened by 8 bases and J by 2 bases, with 13 bases between the two germline ends. The V gene's germline CDR1 is MDHEN and CDR2 SYDVKM. Written as DNA, the CDR3 is TGTGCCAGCGCCGTGGGGGATCCCTACGAGCAGTACTTC. Translation gives CASAVGDPYEQYF.

The chain employs TRBV5-1 and TRBJ1-3, with 8 positions matching TRBD1. The length of the CDR3 is 18 residues. Trimming cost V 4 bases and J 0 bases; bases outside gene matches: 12. Germline V gene lookup returns CDR1 SGHRS and CDR2 YFSETQ. The CDR3, as DNA: TGCGCCAGCAGCCGTTGGAAACAGGGGGGAGGCTCTGGAAACACCATATATTTT. Amino acid sequence: CASSRWKQGGGSGNTIYF. Combining the CDR3 with reference TRBV5-1 and TRBJ1-3 gives the whole variable domain KAGVTQTPRYLIKTRGQQVTLSCSPISGHRSVSWYQQTPGQGLQFLFEYFSETQRNKGNFPGRFSGRQFSNSRSEMNVSTLELGDSALYLCASSRWKQGGGSGNTIYFGEGSWLTVV.

The V gene is TRBV6-5, the J gene TRBJ2-1, with 8 bases aligning to TRBD2. The trim removed 6 bases at V and 5 bases at J, leaving 3 bases unmatched. The CDR3 is made up of 13 amino acids. Germline-derived CDR1 and CDR2 are MNHEY and SVGAGI. The CDR3 loop reads CASRYGRDNEQFF. CDR3 bases: TGTGCCAGCAGGTACGGGAGGGACAATGAGCAGTTCTTC.